This T cell receptor beta chain was identified in a study of graft-versus-host responses after intestinal transplantation (dated by TCRdb to 2020 to 2023). A note on the overall study: The transplants that recipients received were multivisceral, liver-intestinal, or isolated intestinal. Every recipient was given anti-thymocyte globulin induction, then maintenance tacrolimus and steroids for roughly 3 years. Bulk TCR-beta CDR3 sequencing was used to track graft-versus-host and host-versus-graft alloreactive T cell clones in the graft, circulation and bone marrow after intestinal transplantation. To identify alloreactive clones, pre-transplant mixed lymphocyte reaction products were sequenced and then compared with unstimulated pre-transplant donor and recipient T cells. A cohort of around 25 intestinal transplant recipients, including one retransplant, was enrolled, and 3 patients lacking pretransplant specimens were excluded. Donor T cell macrochimerism was defined as a peak of at least 4% donor T cells among recipient peripheral blood mononuclear cells. Rather than being sequenced by the commercial service, samples from a few later patients were sequenced in-house on an Illumina MiSeq and processed with MiXCR.

In regard to this clone: Which antigen it targets is not known. No base-level quality is on record; no much larger clone is a single base apart.

The sample's time point label is to be understood as: cells obtained before transplantation from donor or recipient. CD3+CD4+ and CD3+CD8+ populations were FACS-sorted from unstimulated pre-transplant donor and recipient cells taken from spleen or lymph nodes. Results and caveats for the whole study, not just this receptor: Early after transplant, peak levels of circulating GvH clones were associated with declines in HvG clones. The relatively low number and heterogeneity of intestinal transplant patients limited the conclusions. GvH clones were found in recipient bone marrow, and some of the GvH clones appeared earlier in ileal mucosa or blood, which is consistent with an intestinal mucosal origin. In patients with donor T cell macrochimerism, the allografts had high GvH to HvG T cell clonal ratios.

Receptors were amplified or captured by the immunoSEQ multiplex PCR assay. In most patients, genomic DNA was isolated using the Qiagen DNeasy Blood and Tissue Kit and sent frozen to Adaptive Biotechnologies for TCR sequencing. For most patients, high-throughput TCR-beta CDR3 sequencing of genomic DNA was performed by Adaptive Biotechnologies. Per the original workflow: Adaptive's ImmunoSEQ software supplied the TCR sequencing data for 15 to 20 patients, while MiXCR and VDJtools were used to process a few other patients. To correct CD4 versus CD8 sorting errors, sequences present in both subsets at a frequency ratio below 5:1 were removed. CDR3 nucleotide sequences shared by donor and recipient were removed because the origin of these sequences could not be assigned. At least 2-fold expansion over unstimulated cells and a minimum CFSE-low frequency of 0.002% (template counts) or 0.001% (read counts) were required for clones to be classified as alloreactive. A clone was considered mappable if detected in the sequenced pre-transplant spleen, lymph node, or MLR CFSE-low populations of the donor or recipient. The cumulative frequency of alloreactive clones was calculated as a percentage of all sequences, weighted by copy number. What TCRdb holds here is the immuneACCESS table cut down to in-frame rearrangements. Part of the clones is not present; checked against another copy, under half of the missing clones reflect an unresolved V gene, and the others are unexplained. V and J calls and clone size are copied from that table; D and trimming were computed from the DNA. Counted in this sample were approximately 75,000 clones; 90% to 95% of them appeared once. The ten largest clones add up to less than 0.65% of the sample.

The germline V gene gives CDR1 as SGHRS and CDR2 as YFSETQ. From the cysteine through the phenylalanine, the CDR3 covers 14 amino acids. Only the CDR3 DNA stays, 42 bases, in frame from base 1. Trimming at the junction amounts to 4 bases on V and 4 bases on J, and the germline ends lie 15 bases apart. The source is a human donor who received an intestinal transplant. Sequencing was performed on unstimulated CD8+ T cells sorted from spleen or lymph node cells, taken before intestinal transplant. The receptor chain draws on TRBV5-1 and TRBJ2-7, with the D gene call left open. The base sequence is TGCGCCAGCAGCCCAGTAAAAGTGGAGTACGAGCAGTACTTC. Its product reads: CASSPVKVEYEQYF.